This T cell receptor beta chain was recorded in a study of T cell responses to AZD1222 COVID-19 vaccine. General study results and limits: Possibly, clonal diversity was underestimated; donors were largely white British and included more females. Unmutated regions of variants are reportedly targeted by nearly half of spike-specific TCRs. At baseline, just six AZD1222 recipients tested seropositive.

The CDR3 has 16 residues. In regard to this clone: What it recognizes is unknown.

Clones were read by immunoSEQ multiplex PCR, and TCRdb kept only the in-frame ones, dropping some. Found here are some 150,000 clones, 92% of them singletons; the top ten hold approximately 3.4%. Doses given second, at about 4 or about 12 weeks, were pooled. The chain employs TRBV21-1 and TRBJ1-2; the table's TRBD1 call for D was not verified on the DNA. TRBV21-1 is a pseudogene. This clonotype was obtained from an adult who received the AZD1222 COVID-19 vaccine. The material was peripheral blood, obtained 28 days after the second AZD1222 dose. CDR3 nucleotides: TGTGCCAGCGGGTCTTCCGACAGGACGCCTCGGGATGGCTACACCTTC. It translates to CASGSSDRTPRDGYTF.